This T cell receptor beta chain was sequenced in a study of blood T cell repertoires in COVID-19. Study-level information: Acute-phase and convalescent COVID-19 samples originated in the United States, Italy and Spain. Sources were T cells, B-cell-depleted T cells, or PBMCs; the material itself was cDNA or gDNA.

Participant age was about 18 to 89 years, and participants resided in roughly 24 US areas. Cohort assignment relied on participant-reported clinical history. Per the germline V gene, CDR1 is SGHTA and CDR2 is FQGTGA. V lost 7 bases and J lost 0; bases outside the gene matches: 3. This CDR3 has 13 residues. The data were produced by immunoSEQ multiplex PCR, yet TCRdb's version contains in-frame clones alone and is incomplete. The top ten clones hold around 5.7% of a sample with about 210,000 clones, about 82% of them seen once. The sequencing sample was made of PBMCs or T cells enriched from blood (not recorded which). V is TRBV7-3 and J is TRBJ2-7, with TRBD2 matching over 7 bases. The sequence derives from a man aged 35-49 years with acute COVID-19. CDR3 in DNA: TGTGCCAGCACCCGGGAGGTCTCCTACGAGCAGTACTTC. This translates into CASTREVSYEQYF.